A single TCR beta chain is shown here with its context. These data come from a study of blood T cell repertoires in COVID-19. Data came from immunoSEQ multiplex PCR; TCRdb stores just in-frame clones and leaves some out. The sample lists hundreds of thousands of clones, 85% to 90% occurring once. The sample taken for sequencing was peripheral blood. This TCR derives from a man between 18 and 29 years old with COVID-19, enrolled during active disease.

This CDR3 is CASSPKVGRGEETQYF. The CDR3 DNA follows: TGCGCCAGCAGCCCTAAAGTGGGGAGGGGAGAAGAGACCCAGTACTTC. The rearrangement uses TRBV5-1 and TRBJ2-5; 7 nucleotides agree with TRBD2. Germline trimming cut 4 bases from V and 3 bases from J; bases unmatched to any gene: 12. CDR3 size: 16 residues. CDR1 is SGHRS, CDR2 YFSETQ, per germline.